This TCR beta chain was recorded in a study of Ad26.COV2.S vaccination and SARS-CoV-2 variants. For the study at large: Donor was assigned to the Ad26.COV2.S arm of trial COV1001. General observations from the study: A substantial breadth of spike-specific CD8+ and CD4+ T cell responses after vaccination has been reported.

Treatment defined: 15 to 20 received Ad26.COV2.S at low or high dose, single or two shots; 5 received placebo; per-sample allocation not given. After the first vaccine or placebo injection, samples were drawn on day 63. An Ad26 vector expressing Wuhan-strain SARS-CoV-2 spike served as the vaccine. The CDR3 is 15 amino acids. The germline V gene encodes CDR1 MNHEY and CDR2 SVGAGI. Deletions cut 6 bases from V and 3 bases from J, with 15 bases between. Some clones are missing from TCRdb's copy, which holds only in-frame ones; the method was immunoSEQ multiplex PCR. This table holds some 400,000 clones, about 88% found once. Details on this clone: What it recognizes is unknown.

This receptor was obtained from a person aged 18-65 years who received the Ad26.COV2.S COVID-19 vaccine or a placebo. Sequencing used peripheral blood, obtained in a trial of Ad26.COV2.S vaccine versus placebo. The chain recombines TRBV6-5 with TRBJ1-5; D not resolved. CDR3 bases: TGTGCCAGCAGGCTGACTAAAGGAAACAATCAGCCCCAGCATTTT. Translated: CASRLTKGNNQPQHF.